This T cell receptor (beta chain) was sequenced for a study of cytotoxic CD8 clonotypes in ibrutinib-treated CLL. Study in general: Investigators collected response samples after a median 12 months of treatment, range 6 to 36.

On this clone: The antigen remains undetermined.

The study, taken as a whole, reports: Clonality rose at ibrutinib response and fell back toward baseline at progression. There were few public clonotypes, and on treatment they contracted or stayed stable.

Clones were read by immunoSEQ multiplex PCR, and TCRdb kept only the in-frame ones, dropping some. This table holds about 140,000 clones, 80% found once. Germline V gene lookup returns CDR1 MNHNS and CDR2 SASEGT. This CDR3 is built from 12 residues. Trimming took 4 bases from V and 4 from J, leaving 7 bases between them. The rearrangement links TRBV6-1 to TRBJ1-2, with D possibly TRBD1 on 6 matching bases. The origin of this receptor is a human donor with chronic lymphocytic leukemia. The material was PBMCs, obtained after 36 months of ibrutinib treatment. The chain's CDR3 is CASSVGGYGYTF. The CDR3 region has the DNA TGTGCCAGCAGTGTAGGGGGCTATGGCTACACCTTC.